This entry describes one T cell receptor (beta chain). Its antigen is unknown. Germline V CDR1 and CDR2: SQVTM, ANQGSEA. Germline trimming cut 8 bases from V and 4 bases from J; bases unmatched to any gene: 7. The CDR3 is 13 residues long. The data were obtained in a study of lung T cells in sarcoidosis with Löfgren's syndrome. Whole-study results and caveats: TRAV12-1 and TRBV2 were reportedly most expanded in Löfgren's patients. Multiple Löfgren's syndrome patients reportedly shared TRAV12-1 and TRBV2 CDR3 motifs, suggesting public CD4+ TCRs.

TCRdb re-called the reads with MiXCR, one entry per CDR3 protein. Of approximately 20,000 distinct CDR3 sequences listed, about 20% were seen once; the top ten hold around 4.3%. Material: CD4+ T cells from PBMCs. The chain carries TRBV29-1 and TRBJ1-2; TRBD1 agrees at 10 bases. This receptor was taken from a human donor with sarcoidosis (Löfgren's syndrome or another form), or a control subject (not recorded which). The CDR3 loop reads CSMAGQGGYGYTF. The DNA for the CDR3 is TGCAGCATGGCTGGACAGGGGGGCTATGGCTACACCTTC.